This T cell receptor (beta chain) was identified in a study of blood T cells in healthy people across ages. Study results and limitations: TCR beta diversity correlated strongly with naive T cell percentage.

With each sample, at least 5 micrograms of total RNA were extracted. Primed by a sample-barcoded 5' primer and a J-beta primer mix, a second PCR proceeded for 7 to 11 cycles. TCRdb called the 5' RACE reads again in MiXCR, with one record for every CDR3 protein. Among 710,000 or so distinct CDR3 sequences listed, about 30% were seen once. Remarks on this clonotype: What it binds is unknown.

V shed 1 base and J shed 6 bases, with 13 bases lying between them. This CDR3 comprises 15 residues. CDR1 is LGHDT and CDR2 is YNNKEL in the germline V gene (reference sequence). The specimen sequenced was blood. The origin of this receptor is an elderly woman in good health. The chain is built from TRBV3-1 and TRBJ1-5, with no clear D. CDR3 loop: CASSQGATTSQPQHF. Here the CDR3 DNA reads TGTGCCAGCAGCCAAGGCGCGACAACTAGTCAGCCCCAGCATTTT.